What follows are 9 T cell receptor beta chains derived from one specimen sequenced in a study of cytomegalovirus exposure and HLA in healthy donors (dated by TCRdb to 2016 to 2017). The library was obtained by the immunoSEQ multiplex PCR assay. For the multiplex PCR, a mixture combining 60 forward primers for TCR Vbeta segments and 13 reverse primers for TCR Jbeta segments was used. As stored in TCRdb, this immuneACCESS dataset retains in-frame rearrangements with V and J assigned. A fraction of the clones does not appear; measured against another copy, unresolved V genes explain less than half of the discrepancy, and the remainder lacks a known reason. For this sample there are approximately 160,000 clones; approximately 80% appear just once. The biggest ten clones account for around 4.4% of the sample. The sequenced sample was PBMCs. The receptors were sampled from a woman between 50 and 59 years old in good health and CMV-seropositive.

The chain joins TRBV7-2 to TRBJ2-7; D is perhaps TRBD2 (5 bases). Trimming removed 3 bases at V and 1 base at J, with 13 bases between. The V gene's germline CDR1 is SGHTA and CDR2 FQGNSA. This CDR3 comprises 15 residues. For the CDR3, the DNA is TGTGCCAGCAGCTTGGGAGCGGCCCAATCCTACGAGCAGTACTTC. This translates into CASSLGAAQSYEQYF.

V usage is TRBV7-2 and J usage is TRBJ2-1, with 12 bases identical to TRBD2. The V and J ends lost 8 bases and 3 bases, in that order; junction bases with no gene match: 5. The germline V gene has CDR1 SGHTA and CDR2 FQGNSA. This CDR3 has 15 amino acids. CDR3 nucleotides: TGTGCCAGCCGACTAGCGGGGGACCTCTACAATGAGCAGTTCTTC. Translated: CASRLAGDLYNEQFF. The entire variable domain, with the rest obtained from reference TRBV7-2 and TRBJ2-1, is as follows: GAGVSQSPSNKVTEKGKDVELRCDPISGHTALYWYRQSLGQGLEFLIYFQGNSAPDKSGLPSDRFSAERTGGSVSTLTIQRTQQEDSAVYLCASRLAGDLYNEQFFGPGTRLTVL.

J is TRBJ2-1 and V is TRBV18, with TRBD2 matching 14 bases. CDR1 is KGHSH and CDR2 is LQKENI in the germline V gene. V shed 4 bases, J shed 12 bases, and the junction held 8 bases outside the gene matches. This CDR3 is 15 amino acids long. The chain's CDR3 is CASSLTSGRARAQFF. The CDR3, as DNA: TGTGCCAGCTCACTGACTAGCGGGAGGGCCCGGGCGCAGTTCTTC.

This clone appeared a few times. The chain uses TRBV7-9 and TRBJ2-5, with 7 bases identical to TRBD2. Looked up from germline, CDR1 is SEHNR and CDR2 is FQNEAQ (reference sequence). CDR3 length: 14 residues. The V segment lost 4 bases and the J segment 11 bases; nucleotides outside the gene matches: 13. The CDR3 region has the DNA TGTGCCAGCAGCTCGACCGGGACTAACGGAGTTCAGTACTTC. Translation: CASSSTGTNGVQYF.

V is TRBV27 and J is TRBJ1-2, with D possibly matching TRBD1 (6 bases). The CDR3 is made up of 12 amino acids. Trimming left V 6 bases short and J 6 bases short, with 11 bases between. Per the germline V gene, CDR1 is MNHEY and CDR2 is SMNVEV (reference sequence). The CDR3, as DNA: TGTGCCAGCAGAACAGGGAATCATGGCTACACCTTC. Its protein product is CASRTGNHGYTF.

The chain joins TRBV5-1 to TRBJ2-3, with D uncertain. The V gene lost 0 bases and the J gene lost 0 bases, with 8 bases spanning the gap. The CDR3 extends over 15 amino acids. From germline, CDR1 is SGHRS and CDR2 YFSETQ. The CDR3 DNA is TGCGCCAGCAGCTTGGTAGCCTCTAGCACAGATACGCAGTATTTT. Translated: CASSLVASSTDTQYF.

V is TRBV30 and J is TRBJ2-4; 7 bases are shared with TRBD2. The V gene's germline CDR1 is GTSNPN and CDR2 SVGIG (reference sequence). The J segment lost 4 bases and the V segment lost 5 bases, leaving 11 bases of the junction unmatched. There are 15 residues in the CDR3. CDR3 nucleotide sequence: TGTGCCTGGGGCCTGGCGGGGGAGACTAAAAACATTCAGTACTTC. It encodes CAWGLAGETKNIQYF. The full variable domain, completed using reference TRBV30 and TRBJ2-4, is SQTIHQWPATLVQPVGSPLSLECTVEGTSNPNLYWYRQAAGRGLQLLFYSVGIGQISSEVPQNLSASRPQDRQFILSSKKLLLSDSGFYLCAWGLAGETKNIQYFGAGTRLSVL.

The V call is TRBV16, the J call TRBJ2-1; 9 bases are shared with TRBD2. Trimming at V came to 1 base and at J to 9 bases, leaving 7 bases not matched to a gene. The CDR3 is 15 amino acids. The germline CDR1 and CDR2 sequences are KGHSY and FQNENV. CDR3 residues: CASSQFGGGAGEQFF. For the CDR3, the DNA is TGTGCCAGCAGCCAATTTGGCGGGGGGGCAGGTGAGCAGTTCTTC.

This clone has a handful of counts. The chain uses TRBV5-1 and TRBJ2-7, with D perhaps TRBD2 (5 bases). The CDR3 is made up of 11 amino acids. The V gene lost 8 bases and the J gene lost 2 bases, with 8 bases spanning the gap. Germline V lookup: CDR1 SGHRS, CDR2 YFSETQ. The CDR3 protein is CARRAAYEQYF. Written as DNA, the CDR3 is TGCGCCAGGAGGGCGGCCTACGAGCAGTACTTC.